One sample yielded the 24 T cell receptor beta chains listed below, sequenced in a study of cytomegalovirus exposure and HLA in healthy donors. PCR employed 60 Vbeta and 13 Jbeta primers. Using immunoSEQ multiplex PCR, the repertoire was profiled, and TCRdb retains in-frame clones only, with some absent. Among hundreds of thousands of clones listed, roughly 80% were seen once. What was sequenced was PBMCs. The receptors here all came from a male donor in good health and CMV-seronegative.

Points on this clone: One end of the junction varies from germline; a read error may be responsible. The rearrangement links TRBV7-9 to TRBJ2-5; TRBD2 agrees at 12 bases. In germline, CDR1 is SEHNR, CDR2 FQNEAQ (reference sequence). CDR3 length equals 14 residues. The CDR3 region has the DNA TGTTCCAGCAGCTCGGGACTAGCGGGAGAGACCCAGTACTTC. Protein sequence: CSSSSGLAGETQYF.

V is TRBV2 and J is TRBJ1-4; the D gene is possibly TRBD1 (6 bases). Deletions cut 3 bases from V and 3 bases from J, with 17 bases between. CDR3 size: 17 residues. Germline CDR1 SNHLY, CDR2 FYNNEI. CDR3 nucleotides: TGTGCCAGCAGTGAGATATCAGGGGCCGCGGCTAATGAAAAACTGTTTTTT. It specifies CASSEISGAAANEKLFF.

This clone was counted a few times. The V and J genes are TRBV27 and TRBJ2-1, with D tentatively TRBD1 (6 bases). The CDR3 loop spans 15 amino acids. Germline V gene lookup returns CDR1 MNHEY and CDR2 SMNVEV (reference sequence). Trimming stripped 6 bases from V and 1 base from J, with 13 bases between. CDR3 nucleotide sequence: TGTGCCAGCAGCGACAACAGGGATTCCTACAATGAGCAGTTCTTC. It is translated as CASSDNRDSYNEQFF.

The chain links TRBV19 to TRBJ2-1; no reliable D call. The germline V gene encodes CDR1 LNHDA and CDR2 SQIVND (reference sequence). CDR3 length: 12 amino acids. The germline V and J ends were trimmed by 8 bases and 8 bases, with 13 bases remaining between them. CDR3: CASSGGLDEQFF. CDR3 coding DNA: TGTGCCAGTTCCGGTGGTCTGGATGAGCAGTTCTTC. Combining the CDR3 with reference TRBV19 and TRBJ2-1 gives the whole variable domain DGGITQSPKYLFRKEGQNVTLSCEQNLNHDAMYWYRQDPGQGLRLIYYSQIVNDFQKGDIAEGYSVSREKKESFPLTVTSAQKNPTAFYLCASSGGLDEQFFGPGTRLTVL.

This clone was recorded once. V and J are TRBV29-1 and TRBJ2-3; 8 bases map to TRBD1. J lost 6 bases, V lost 4 bases, and 3 bases had no gene match. There are 12 residues in the CDR3. Germline V gene data show CDR1 as SQVTM and CDR2 as ANQGSEA. The chain's CDR3 is CSVGQGIDTQYF. In DNA form, the CDR3 reads TGCAGCGTTGGACAGGGGATCGATACGCAGTATTTT.

The gene calls are TRBV14 and TRBJ2-7, with D possibly being TRBD1 (5 bases). Trimming stripped 0 bases from V and 2 bases from J, with 11 bases between. The CDR3 consists of 15 residues. CDR1 is SGHDN, CDR2 FVKESK, per germline. CDR3 region: CASSQEGQGAYEQYF. The CDR3 nucleotides read TGTGCCAGCAGCCAAGAAGGGCAGGGCGCCTACGAGCAGTACTTC.

The chain combines TRBV6-5 with TRBJ1-5; D is uncertain. Germline V gene sequence: CDR1 MNHEY, CDR2 SVGAGI. V lost 5 bases and J 2 bases, leaving 10 bases between the germline ends. The CDR3 is made up of 14 amino acids. This CDR3 is CASSEVAGNQPQHF. CDR3 nucleotides: TGTGCCAGCAGTGAAGTAGCAGGCAATCAGCCCCAGCATTTT.

This clone was detected once. The J gene is TRBJ1-2, the V gene TRBV7-8; D remains unclear. This CDR3 region has 14 residues. CDR1 and CDR2 from the germline V gene are SGHVS and FQNEAQ. Deletions cut 5 bases from V and 7 bases from J, with 17 bases between. The CDR3: CASSPSPGSGGYTF. The CDR3 DNA is TGTGCCAGCAGCCCGAGTCCGGGGTCGGGTGGCTACACCTTC.

The chain carries TRBV30 and TRBJ1-3; perhaps TRBD1 as D (6 bases). This CDR3 is built from 16 residues. Trimming cost V 1 base and J 0 bases, with 13 bases left between them. Germline-derived CDR1 and CDR2 are GTSNPN and SVGIG (reference sequence). The CDR3 region has the DNA TGTGCCTGGAGTGCTGCGGGGGCCATCTCTGGAAACACCATATATTTT. This gives the protein CAWSAAGAISGNTIYF. Full variable domain (rest looked up from reference TRBV30 and TRBJ1-3): SQTIHQWPATLVQPVGSPLSLECTVEGTSNPNLYWYRQAAGRGLQLLFYSVGIGQISSEVPQNLSASRPQDRQFILSSKKLLLSDSGFYLCAWSAAGAISGNTIYFGEGSWLTVV.

V usage is TRBV2 and J usage is TRBJ1-6, with 8 bases identical to TRBD1. Germline loops: CDR1 SNHLY, CDR2 FYNNEI. This CDR3 has 15 amino acids. V lost 6 bases to trimming and J lost 9 bases; unmatched junction nucleotides: 10. The CDR3 nucleotides read TGTGCCAGCAGAGAGGACAGGGTTGATTCTTCACCCCTCCACTTT. It codes for CASREDRVDSSPLHF. The variable domain in full, completed from reference TRBV2 and TRBJ1-6, reads EPEVTQTPSHQVTQMGQEVILRCVPISNHLYFYWYRQILGQKVEFLVSFYNNEISEKSEIFDDQFSVERPDGSNFTLKIRSTKLEDSAMYFCASREDRVDSSPLHFGNGTRLTVT.

The chain recombines TRBV5-4 with TRBJ2-7, with D perhaps matching TRBD2 (6 bases). The CDR3 extends over 15 amino acids. The V gene lost 1 base and the J gene lost 1 base, with 12 bases spanning the gap. Germline CDR1 reads SGHNT; CDR2 reads YYREEE (reference sequence). As DNA, the CDR3 is TGTGCCAGCAGCTTGATGCGGGATCCTTCCTACGAGCAGTACTTC. Its translation: CASSLMRDPSYEQYF. Drawing the rest from reference TRBV5-4 and TRBJ2-7, the complete variable domain is ETGVTQSPTHLIKTRGQQVTLRCSSQSGHNTVSWYQQALGQGPQFIFQYYREEENGRGNFPPRFSGLQFPNYSSELNVNALELDDSALYLCASSLMRDPSYEQYFGPGTRLTVT.

The V gene is TRBV7-2, the J gene TRBJ2-1, with 9 bases matching TRBD2. Per the germline V gene, CDR1 is SGHTA and CDR2 is FQGNSA. The CDR3 consists of 16 residues. The V segment lost 1 base and the J segment 4 bases; nucleotides outside the gene matches: 5. The CDR3 bases are TGTGCCAGCAGCTTAGATAGCGGGAGTGTTTACAATGAGCAGTTCTTC. Protein sequence: CASSLDSGSVYNEQFF.

The sample holds one count of this clone. This chain connects TRBV7-9 to TRBJ2-3; 8 bases are a match to TRBD1. The CDR3 extends over 17 amino acids. Germline CDR1 SEHNR, CDR2 FQNEAQ (reference sequence). V shed 6 bases and J 5 bases; nucleotides not matched to a gene: 16. CDR3 in amino acids: CASSSYRTGNRGDTQYF. For the CDR3, the DNA is TGTGCCAGCAGTTCCTACAGGACAGGGAACCGAGGAGATACGCAGTATTTT.

This clone was seen a few times. The rearrangement uses TRBV2 and TRBJ1-3; D is ambiguous. Germline V gene sequence: CDR1 SNHLY, CDR2 FYNNEI. This CDR3 is built from 15 residues. V was trimmed by 2 bases and J by 4 bases, leaving 12 bases between them. CDR3 in amino acids: CASSEITGYGNTIYF. The CDR3 DNA reads TGTGCCAGCAGTGAAATTACGGGGTACGGAAACACCATATATTTT.

V and J are TRBV19 and TRBJ1-2; tentatively, D is TRBD1 (6 bases). Germline V gene sequence: CDR1 LNHDA, CDR2 SQIVND (reference sequence). Trimming left V 9 bases short and J 6 bases short, with 14 bases between. The CDR3 loop spans 12 amino acids. The CDR3 region has the DNA TGTGCCAGCTCTCTACAGGGCCATGGCTACACCTTC. It specifies CASSLQGHGYTF. Variable domain in full (rest from reference TRBV19 and TRBJ1-2): DGGITQSPKYLFRKEGQNVTLSCEQNLNHDAMYWYRQDPGQGLRLIYYSQIVNDFQKGDIAEGYSVSREKKESFPLTVTSAQKNPTAFYLCASSLQGHGYTFGSGTRLTVV.

The chain employs TRBV28 and TRBJ2-7; perhaps TRBD2 as D (6 bases). CDR3 length: 15 amino acids. V was trimmed by 0 bases and J by 4 bases, leaving 13 bases between them. Germline loops: CDR1 MDHEN, CDR2 SYDVKM. The CDR3 reads CASSLWLAADYEQYF. The CDR3 DNA follows: TGTGCCAGCAGTTTATGGTTAGCGGCGGATTACGAGCAGTACTTC.

The CDR3 reads CAILRPSGNTIYF. In DNA, the CDR3 is TGTGCCATCTTGAGGCCCTCTGGAAACACCATATATTTT. The V and J genes are TRBV10-3 and TRBJ1-3; unclear D gene. From germline, CDR1 is ENHRY and CDR2 SYGVKD. The CDR3 sequence is 13 residues long. V was pared by 8 bases and J by 0 bases, with 8 bases between.

The chain is built from TRBV29-1 and TRBJ1-2; perhaps TRBD1 as D (6 bases). V dropped 1 base and J dropped 4 bases, with 13 bases sitting between them. Germline V gene lookup returns CDR1 SQVTM and CDR2 ANQGSEA. This CDR3 has 14 amino acids. The CDR3 region is CSVEGTAELYGYTF. The DNA for the CDR3 is TGCAGCGTTGAAGGGACAGCGGAACTCTATGGCTACACCTTC.

The chain couples TRBV27 to TRBJ2-5; possibly TRBD2 for D (5 bases). The closer fit of TRBJ2-7 to the DNA end suggests the J call may be wrong. In germline, CDR1 is MNHEY, CDR2 SMNVEV (reference sequence). The CDR3 extends over 14 amino acids. The CDR3 reads CASSAGMGTYEQYF. DNA of the CDR3: TGTGCCAGCAGCGCCGGGATGGGAACCTACGAGCAGTACTTC.

The V and J genes are TRBV19 and TRBJ2-5; 7 positions match TRBD2. This CDR3 region has 12 residues. The germline V gene encodes CDR1 LNHDA and CDR2 SQIVND (reference sequence). With 7 bases clipped from V and 3 bases from J, the junction kept 2 bases outside the gene matches. DNA of the CDR3: TGTGCCAGTAAGCGGGGAGAAGAGACCCAGTACTTC. Protein: CASKRGEETQYF.

This clone was observed a few times. The rearrangement joins TRBV4-3 to TRBJ2-7, with a weak D call TRBD1 (7 bases). This CDR3 is 15 amino acids long. Trimming shortened V by 0 bases and J by 6 bases, and 15 bases separated the two germline ends. CDR1 LGHNA and CDR2 YSLEER come from the germline V gene. This CDR3 reads CASSQDRGVSSEQYF. The CDR3 DNA sequence: TGCGCCAGCAGCCAAGACAGGGGGGTGAGTAGCGAGCAGTACTTC.

The chain is built from TRBV5-6 and TRBJ2-1; D might be TRBD2 (6 bases). Germline-derived CDR1 and CDR2 are SGHDT and YYEEEE. V dropped 0 bases and J dropped 6 bases, with 16 bases sitting between them. This CDR3 has 16 amino acids. The CDR3 loop reads CASSLVRLASSNEQFF. The CDR3 DNA reads as TGTGCCAGCAGCTTGGTACGGCTAGCGAGTTCCAATGAGCAGTTCTTC.

This chain links TRBV9 with TRBJ2-1, with D tentatively TRBD2 (5 bases). V shed 4 bases and J shed 4 bases, with 18 bases lying between them. Germline V gene data show CDR1 as SGDLS and CDR2 as YYNGEE. The CDR3 has 16 amino acids. Written as DNA, the CDR3 is TGTGCCAGCAGCCCCTATGATACCGGACTTTACAATGAGCAGTTCTTC. Amino acids: CASSPYDTGLYNEQFF.

V and J are TRBV5-1 and TRBJ1-3; D perhaps matches TRBD1 (5 bases). The germline V gene encodes CDR1 SGHRS and CDR2 YFSETQ. The CDR3 runs 18 residues. Trimming pared 1 base from V and 0 bases from J, leaving 17 bases between. In nucleotides, the CDR3 is TGCGCCAGCAGCTTGCTTCAGGGTCCTAAACGCTCTGGAAACACCATATATTTT. Its translation: CASSLLQGPKRSGNTIYF.